This T cell receptor beta chain was identified during a study of shared clonotypes between healthy human individuals. Input per replicate PCR of unsorted PBMC was roughly 300 ng DNA, corresponding to around 30,000 T cell genomes. The repertoire was sequenced with immunoSEQ multiplex PCR; TCRdb's copy has only in-frame clones and lacks some. The repertoire holds nearly 500,000 clones, with 76% as singletons. This CDR3 spans 18 amino acids. V lost 4 bases to trimming and J lost 1 base; unmatched junction nucleotides: 13. CDR1 is SGHRS, CDR2 YFSETQ, per germline. J is TRBJ2-3 and V is TRBV5-1; TRBD2 matches at 9 bases. Sequenced: PBMCs. The sequence was obtained from a woman in her 40s in good health. Some clones in this sample may be carry-over from other donors' samples. CDR3 nucleotides: TGCGCCAGCAGCGTACGAGGGACTAGCCCTACCCGCACAGATACGCAGTATTTT. As protein: CASSVRGTSPTRTDTQYF.